The clone carrying this T cell receptor beta chain was seen a few times. Antigen: not known. This record belongs to a study of post-analysis software for immune sequencing data. General observations from the study: The study found TRBV5-6, TRBV5-1 and TRBV20-1 among roughly 5 TRBV segments more frequent in patients than controls.

Each TCR beta cDNA library carried unique molecular identifiers. Researchers reported about 500,000 cDNA molecules coming from roughly 0.93 to 9.6 million T cells. TCRdb used MiXCR to reprocess the PCR reads, holding one entry per CDR3 protein. Found here are some 690,000 distinct CDR3 sequences, roughly 27% of them singletons; the top ten hold around 0.56%. This CDR3 contains 17 residues. The germline gives CDR1 MNHNS, CDR2 SASEGT. The ends were cut back, 1 base at V and 3 bases at J, with 16 bases in the middle. Specimen: blood. The chain uses TRBV6-1 and TRBJ1-5; D might be TRBD1 (5 bases). The TCR originated in a girl between 5 and 17 years old with multiple sclerosis. The CDR3 protein is CASSEEDWGRANQPQHF. CDR3 DNA: TGTGCCAGCAGTGAAGAGGATTGGGGGAGGGCCAATCAGCCCCAGCATTTT.